This TCR beta chain was identified in a study of T cells in Graves' hyperthyroidism and ophthalmopathy. Researchers took RNA transcripts and amplified the TCR beta CDR3 regions from them. HTBI primers were the set used in a first-round RT-PCR of the TCR CDR3. TCRdb analysed the multiplex PCR reads with MiXCR anew, one entry per CDR3 protein. Here the sample spans about 350,000 distinct CDR3 sequences, approximately 18% being singletons. This clonotype was detected ten times or more. The sequence was collected from a woman aged 35 to 49 with Graves' ophthalmopathy. The sequencing sample was made of blood.

The DNA for the CDR3 is TGCAGCGTTGCCAGCGGGGCCGACTACGAGCAGTACTTC. As protein: CSVASGADYEQYF. The chain employs TRBV29-1 and TRBJ2-7; 7 bases agree with TRBD2. V lost 4 bases, J lost 3 bases, and 6 bases stayed unmatched. The CDR3 has 13 amino acids. The germline CDR1 and CDR2 sequences are SQVTM and ANQGSEA.